This T cell receptor beta chain was documented in a study of response to subunit inactivated influenza vaccine. Broader study findings: The study's authors posited that every seasonal influenza vaccination enlists few new T cells.

Germline loops: CDR1 DFQATT, CDR2 SNEGSKA (reference sequence). V lost 1 base, J lost 5 bases, and 27 bases lay in between. The CDR3 totals 18 residues. This clonotype turned up a few times. The target antigen is unknown. In TCRdb, the RT-PCR reads were re-called with MiXCR into one record per CDR3 protein. This sample yields about 780,000 distinct CDR3 sequences, of which approximately 17% are seen a single time; roughly a tenth belongs to the top ten. This specimen consisted of PBMCs from blood, obtained more than 4 days after vaccination. This TCR was sampled from a man in his fifties who received an inactivated influenza vaccine. The V and J genes are TRBV20-1 and TRBJ2-7; a possible D gene is TRBD1 (8 bases). The chain's CDR3 is CSARGIGRGTGGVDEQYF. In DNA form, the CDR3 reads TGCAGTGCTAGAGGTATTGGGAGGGGCACAGGGGGAGTCGACGAGCAGTACTTC.